These 2 T cell receptor beta chains were all obtained from the same sample, sequenced in a study of post-analysis software for immune sequencing data. Findings and limits, study-wide: Four to six TRBV segments were more frequent in patients than controls; TRBV5-6, TRBV5-1 and TRBV20-1 belonged to this group.

cDNA libraries for TCR beta contained unique molecular identifiers. TCRdb reanalysed the PCR reads using MiXCR and keeps one entry per CDR3 protein. The sample shows almost 700,000 distinct CDR3 sequences, about 60% of them seen only once. Antigens of these TCRs are unknown. The specimen was blood. The source of these receptors is a girl between 2 and 10 years old with multiple sclerosis.

The genes are TRBV6-6 and TRBJ2-1, with TRBD1 as a possible D gene (5 bases). V dropped 8 bases and J dropped 4 bases, with 15 bases sitting between them. The V gene's germline CDR1 is MNHNY and CDR2 SVGAGI (reference sequence). This CDR3 contains 14 residues. This chain's CDR3 is CASSRGSPYNEQFF. The CDR3 nucleotides read TGTGCCAGCTCTAGGGGATCGCCGTACAATGAGCAGTTCTTC.

This sequence joins TRBV6-6 and TRBJ1-2, with 8 bases fitting TRBD1. The CDR3 is 17 amino acids. Germline V gene data show CDR1 as MNHNY and CDR2 as SVGAGI (reference sequence). V was clipped by 6 bases and J by 3 bases; unmatched bases: 15. CDR3 in amino acids: CASSFGAGGSEDYGYTF. CDR3 DNA sequence: TGTGCCAGCAGCTTTGGGGCAGGGGGCTCCGAAGACTATGGCTACACCTTC.